This T cell receptor beta chain appears in the sequencing data of a study of beta chain features in type 1 diabetes. Of the isolated RNA, all was reverse transcribed, and so the sequenced material was expressed TCRB transcripts. Here immunoSEQ multiplex PCR was the method, and the copy in TCRdb shows in-frame clones only, minus some. The repertoire holds 150,000 to 180,000 clones, with around 10% as singletons. This clone occurred a few times. After removal of 3 bases from V and 16 bases from J, the junction contained 6 bases not matched to a gene. Germline CDR1 is MNHEY and CDR2 is SVGAGI. The CDR3 sequence is 11 residues long. Via the markers CD45RO/CCR7/CD25/CD127/CD95/CD27, stem cell-like memory, regulatory, central memory and naive CD4+ cells were sorted.

The origin of this receptor is a man aged 18-30 years in good health. The sample taken for sequencing was central memory CD4+ T cells from blood. The chain has TRBV6-5 and TRBJ2-1; the match to TRBD2 covers 7 bases. The CDR3 DNA sequence: TGTGCCAGCAGTTATGGTGGCGGGAGATTCTTC. This translates into CASSYGGGRFF.